Listed here are 28 T cell receptor beta chains from one sample, sequenced in a study of CD8+ T cells in alopecia areata. TCR sequencing used cDNA made by reverse transcription of extracted RNA. Profiling relied on immunoSEQ multiplex PCR, and the TCRdb table lists in-frame clones only, not all of them. The repertoire has 110,000 to 150,000 clones, around 62% of them found once; the top ten carry 30% to 45%. The sequencing input was CD8+ T cells sorted from blood. The receptors stem from a human donor in good health.

The chain is built from TRBV27 and TRBJ2-6; D is uncertain. The germline gives CDR1 MNHEY, CDR2 SMNVEV (reference sequence). CDR3 size: 15 residues. V lost 8 bases and J 0 bases, leaving 11 bases between the germline ends. This chain's CDR3 is CASRHLGSGANVLTF. CDR3 sequence (DNA): TGTGCCAGCCGTCATCTGGGCTCTGGGGCCAACGTCCTGACTTTC.

The V call is TRBV27, the J call TRBJ2-7; the match to TRBD1 covers 11 bases. The CDR3 extends over 15 amino acids. CDR1 is MNHEY, CDR2 SMNVEV, per germline (reference sequence). V dropped 6 bases and J dropped 4; count of bases not matched to a gene: 8. CDR3 bases: TGTGCCAGCAGACAGGAGGACAGGGGGCCTTACGAGCAGTACTTC. Translating gives CASRQEDRGPYEQYF.

The chain couples TRBV7-9 to TRBJ1-5, with D unresolved. Germline assignment: CDR1 SEHNR and CDR2 FQNEAQ (reference sequence). V was shortened by 5 bases and J by 5 bases, with 7 bases between the two germline ends. The CDR3 spans 12 residues. In DNA form, the CDR3 reads TGTGCCAGCAGCCTCTTCGATCAGCCCCAGCATTTT. It codes for CASSLFDQPQHF.

The V and J genes are TRBV9 and TRBJ2-2; D is uncertain. There are 15 residues in the CDR3. Per germline, CDR1 SGDLS and CDR2 YYNGEE. V lost 0 bases and J 4 bases, leaving 10 bases between the germline ends. As DNA, the CDR3 is TGTGCCAGCAGCGTAGGGGATCTGGGCACCGGGGAGCTGTTTTTT. Its translation is CASSVGDLGTGELFF.

The chain is built from TRBV29-1 and TRBJ2-1; 8 bases are shared with TRBD2. CDR1 and CDR2 from the germline V gene are SQVTM and ANQGSEA. Germline trimming cut 4 bases from V and 0 bases from J; bases unmatched to any gene: 2. The CDR3 has 14 residues. The DNA for the CDR3 is TGCAGCGTTGCGAGCGGGGGCTCCTACAATGAGCAGTTCTTC. Protein product: CSVASGGSYNEQFF.

This clone appeared a few times. For the CDR3, the DNA is TGCAGCGTGAGGGACAGCCCCTCCGGGGAGCTGTTTTTT. It translates to CSVRDSPSGELFF. The chain couples TRBV29-1 to TRBJ2-2, with 7 bases fitting TRBD1. Germline CDR1 and CDR2: SQVTM and ANQGSEA. The CDR3 sequence is 13 residues long. V lost 6 bases, J lost 6 bases, and 7 bases stayed unmatched.

Many counts were recorded for this clone. The chain employs TRBV27 and TRBJ1-1; 7 bases align to TRBD1. Germline V gives CDR1 MNHEY, CDR2 SMNVEV (reference sequence). The V segment lost 6 bases and the J segment 5 bases; nucleotides outside the gene matches: 9. This CDR3 region has 14 residues. DNA of the CDR3: TGTGCCAGCAGCCGAACAGGGGTGGGGACTGAAGCTTTCTTT. Amino acid sequence: CASSRTGVGTEAFF.

The V gene is TRBV4-1, the J gene TRBJ2-1, with D perhaps TRBD2 (5 bases). CDR1 and CDR2 (germline): MGHRA, YSYEKL. V lost 0 bases and J 2 bases, leaving 8 bases between the germline ends. CDR3 size: 15 residues. The CDR3 DNA sequence: TGCGCCAGCAGCCAAGAGAGGGCTACCTACAATGAGCAGTTCTTC. Translated, it gives CASSQERATYNEQFF.

This rearrangement joins TRBV27 to TRBJ1-2; possible D gene TRBD1, 5 bases. The V and J ends lost 5 bases and 4 bases respectively, with 11 bases between them. The CDR3 has 13 residues. Germline V gives CDR1 MNHEY, CDR2 SMNVEV (reference sequence). CDR3 loop: CASSTSGSYGYTF. CDR3 in DNA: TGTGCCAGCAGTACTTCAGGGTCCTATGGCTACACCTTC.

This clone was seen more than once but under ten times. The V and J genes are TRBV9 and TRBJ1-6; no definite D call. CDR3 length: 15 residues. Trimming cost V 5 bases and J 0 bases, with 9 bases left between them. Germline V gene data show CDR1 as SGDLS and CDR2 as YYNGEE. CDR3 sequence reads: CASSETGSYNSPLHF. In DNA, the CDR3 is TGTGCCAGCAGTGAGACGGGCTCCTATAATTCACCCCTCCACTTT.

The chain couples TRBV6-5 to TRBJ2-7, with TRBD2 as a possible D gene (5 bases). The CDR3 runs 13 residues. V lost 6 bases and J 3 bases, leaving 12 bases between the germline ends. CDR1 and CDR2 from the germline V gene are MNHEY and SVGAGI. CDR3 DNA sequence: TGTGCCAGCAGCCCAGCGGTACTCTACGAGCAGTACTTC. As protein: CASSPAVLYEQYF.

CDR3 amino acids: CASSYNLPSGNTIYF. In nucleotides, the CDR3 is TGTGCCAGCAGTTACAATTTGCCATCTGGAAACACCATATATTTT. V gene TRBV6-6 combines with J gene TRBJ1-3; D unclear. The CDR3 sequence is 15 residues long. The germline V gene encodes CDR1 MNHNY and CDR2 SVGAGI (reference sequence). V was cut by 2 bases and J by 1 base, with 9 bases left in between.

J is TRBJ2-5 and V is TRBV7-9, with a possible D match to TRBD2 (6 bases). Trimming cost V 6 bases and J 9 bases, with 29 bases left between them. The CDR3 has 17 amino acids. Germline lookup yields CDR1 SEHNR and CDR2 FQNEAQ (reference sequence). The CDR3 sequence is CASSSIGSGSRERPQYF. Here the CDR3 DNA reads TGTGCCAGCAGTTCCATCGGTAGCGGCTCAAGAGAGAGGCCCCAGTACTTC. The whole variable domain, filled in from reference TRBV7-9 and TRBJ2-5, reads DTGVSQNPRHKITKRGQNVTFRCDPISEHNRLYWYRQTLGQGPEFLTYFQNEAQLEKSRLLSDRFSAERPKGSFSTLEIQRTEQGDSAMYLCASSSIGSGSRERPQYFGPGTRLLVL.

The chain has TRBV4-2 and TRBJ2-1, with 8 bases fitting TRBD2. The CDR3 sequence is 18 residues long. V trimming: 0 bases; J trimming: 6 bases; junction bases outside the gene matches: 13. Germline CDR1 LGHNA, CDR2 YNFKEQ. CDR3: CASSQEAKAGVPFNEQFF. The CDR3 DNA reads TGTGCCAGCAGCCAAGAGGCGAAAGCGGGAGTTCCCTTCAATGAGCAGTTCTTC.

The rearrangement links TRBV30 to TRBJ2-2; D uncertain. The germline gives CDR1 GTSNPN, CDR2 SVGIG (reference sequence). This CDR3 is 14 amino acids long. V lost 0 bases and J lost 6, with 11 bases in between. The CDR3 spells CAWSVGVTPGELFF. DNA of the CDR3: TGTGCCTGGAGTGTAGGAGTAACGCCCGGGGAGCTGTTTTTT.

This clone came up a few times. The rearrangement joins TRBV29-1 to TRBJ1-2, with D possibly TRBD1 on 5 matching bases. Germline CDR1 and CDR2: SQVTM and ANQGSEA. Trimming stripped 4 bases from V and 7 bases from J, with 16 bases between. The CDR3 runs 13 residues. CDR3 protein: CSVVVRGAGGYTF. CDR3 bases: TGCAGCGTTGTTGTAAGGGGCGCCGGTGGCTACACCTTC.

In this sample, this clone turned up once. The genes are TRBV19 and TRBJ1-2; D gene unclear. Germline CDR1 reads LNHDA; CDR2 reads SQIVND (reference sequence). Between the trimmed V and J ends, which lost 3 bases and 4 bases, there was a span of 9 bases. This CDR3 is 13 amino acids long. The CDR3 DNA follows: TGTGCCAGTAGTATCGGTCAGGTCTATGGCTACACCTTC. Translating gives CASSIGQVYGYTF.

V gene TRBV29-1 combines with J gene TRBJ1-1; no reliable D call. The CDR3 runs to 16 residues. V gave up 1 base and J gave up 1 base, with 16 bases separating them. The germline CDR1 and CDR2 sequences are SQVTM and ANQGSEA. The CDR3 sequence: CSVEGHPQLSNTEAFF. The CDR3 DNA is TGCAGCGTTGAAGGACACCCACAATTATCGAACACTGAAGCTTTCTTT.

This sequence joins TRBV7-9 and TRBJ2-7, with 8 bases that match TRBD1. This CDR3 is 17 amino acids long. Germline V gene lookup returns CDR1 SEHNR and CDR2 FQNEAQ (reference sequence). Trimming removed 5 bases from V and 3 bases from J; junction bases left unmatched: 15. Here the CDR3 DNA reads TGTGCCAGCAGCCTCCCAACAGGGGGAGCTGACGGCTACGAGCAGTACTTC. Its translation: CASSLPTGGADGYEQYF.

The V gene is TRBV2, the J gene TRBJ2-3, with TRBD2 identical over 9 bases. The germline gives CDR1 SNHLY, CDR2 FYNNEI. The ends lost 7 bases at V and 6 bases at J; junction bases unmatched: 11. The CDR3 consists of 15 residues. The CDR3 DNA sequence: TGTGCCAGCACCACGACTAGCGGAGCCATGGATACGCAGTATTTT. Its protein is CASTTTSGAMDTQYF.

The rearrangement joins TRBV29-1 to TRBJ2-7; D gene ambiguous. Trimming stripped 7 bases from V and 0 bases from J, with 7 bases between. Germline CDR1 reads SQVTM; CDR2 reads ANQGSEA. This CDR3 has 11 residues. The CDR3 DNA reads as TGCAGCGCAGTCCACTCCTACGAGCAGTACTTC. Its protein product is CSAVHSYEQYF.

This clone was seen just once. V and J are TRBV28 and TRBJ2-4; D gene unclear. V was trimmed by 4 bases and J by 1 base, leaving 17 bases between them. This CDR3 has 17 residues. Germline loops: CDR1 MDHEN, CDR2 SYDVKM. CDR3 in amino acids: CASSSRLPGRAKNIQYF. CDR3 coding DNA: TGTGCCAGCAGTTCCCGACTGCCCGGTAGGGCCAAAAACATTCAGTACTTC. Combining the CDR3 with reference TRBV28 and TRBJ2-4 gives the whole variable domain DVKVTQSSRYLVKRTGEKVFLECVQDMDHENMFWYRQDPGLGLRLIYFSYDVKMKEKGDIPEGYSVSREKKERFSLILESASTNQTSMYLCASSSRLPGRAKNIQYFGAGTRLSVL.

The V gene is TRBV27, the J gene TRBJ2-2, with D maybe TRBD1 (5 bases). There are 14 residues in the CDR3. Per germline, CDR1 MNHEY and CDR2 SMNVEV (reference sequence). Trimming removed 4 bases from V and 4 bases from J, with 10 bases in between. The CDR3 sequence is CASSSGSSTGELFF. CDR3 nucleotides: TGTGCCAGCAGTTCAGGGTCATCCACCGGGGAGCTGTTTTTT.

The V and J genes are TRBV6-5 and TRBJ2-7, with D possibly matching TRBD2 (6 bases). V lost 0 bases, J lost 7 bases, and 16 bases lay in between. There are 15 residues in the CDR3. Per the germline V gene, CDR1 is MNHEY and CDR2 is SVGAGI. The CDR3 reads CASSYSGGGMGEQYF. The CDR3, as DNA: TGTGCCAGCAGTTACTCGGGTGGCGGGATGGGGGAGCAGTACTTC.

The chain carries TRBV5-1 and TRBJ2-4; TRBD1 matches 9 bases. Germline-derived CDR1 and CDR2 are SGHRS and YFSETQ. This CDR3 has 19 residues. V shed 0 bases and J 1 base; nucleotides not matched to a gene: 11. The CDR3 is CASSLELGQGWSAKNIQYF. CDR3 nucleotide sequence: TGCGCCAGCAGCTTGGAATTGGGACAGGGCTGGAGTGCCAAAAACATTCAGTACTTC. Using reference TRBV5-1 and TRBJ2-4 for the parts outside the CDR3, the full variable domain is KAGVTQTPRYLIKTRGQQVTLSCSPISGHRSVSWYQQTPGQGLQFLFEYFSETQRNKGNFPGRFSGRQFSNSRSEMNVSTLELGDSALYLCASSLELGQGWSAKNIQYFGAGTRLSVL.

The V gene is TRBV5-1, the J gene TRBJ2-6; 8 bases are shared with TRBD1. This CDR3 contains 18 residues. The germline V gene has CDR1 SGHRS and CDR2 YFSETQ. V shed 0 bases and J 2 bases; nucleotides not matched to a gene: 7. The CDR3 bases are TGCGCCAGCAGCTTGGAAATTCGACAGGGGACTGGGGCCAACGTCCTGACTTTC. The encoded protein is CASSLEIRQGTGANVLTF.

The V gene is TRBV27, the J gene TRBJ2-7; TRBD2 aligns across 15 bases. Germline lookup yields CDR1 MNHEY and CDR2 SMNVEV (reference sequence). V gave up 7 bases and J gave up 7 bases; unmatched junction bases: 2. This CDR3 has 13 residues. The CDR3: CASTGTSGREQYF. CDR3 DNA: TGTGCCAGCACGGGGACTAGCGGGAGGGAGCAGTACTTC.

This chain uses TRBV2 with TRBJ2-7; no reliable D call. This CDR3 has 12 residues. Trimming removed 1 base from V and 7 bases from J, with 8 bases in between. Germline-derived CDR1 and CDR2 are SNHLY and FYNNEI. The CDR3 region is CASSEGTSEQYF. The CDR3 region has the DNA TGTGCCAGCAGTGAAGGCACCAGTGAGCAGTACTTC.